A selection of T cell receptor beta chains follows, all from one sample in a study of cytomegalovirus exposure and HLA in healthy donors. Sequencing used immunoSEQ multiplex PCR; TCRdb keeps in-frame clones, though not all of them. The repertoire has over 90,000 clones, under 80% of them found once; the top ten carry around 10%. The sample consisted of PBMCs. These receptors came from a woman between 18 and 30 years old in good health and CMV-seropositive. The CDR3 runs from the conserved cysteine through the conserved F or W.

j_gene: TRBJ2-7
v_gene: TRBV7-2
CDR3aa: CASSLAVREGREQYF

j_gene: TRBJ1-4
v_gene: TRBV19
CDR3aa: CASSISRGTEKLFF

j_gene: TRBJ1-2
v_gene: TRBV6-1
CDR3aa: CATAGQVNYGYTF

j_gene: TRBJ1-2
v_gene: TRBV5-4
CDR3aa: CASSLTGGDGYTF

j_gene: TRBJ1-5
v_gene: TRBV7-6
CDR3aa: CASSLGGAGNQPQHF

j_gene: TRBJ2-3
v_gene: TRBV9
CDR3aa: CASSVVDSGTDTQYF

j_gene: TRBJ2-1
v_gene: TRBV9
CDR3aa: CASGTSGYNEQFF

j_gene: TRBJ1-2
v_gene: TRBV4-1
CDR3aa: CASSPQGPGYGYTF

j_gene: TRBJ2-3
v_gene: TRBV2
CDR3aa: CASSGGNTDTQYF

j_gene: TRBJ2-7
v_gene: TRBV6-5
CDR3aa: CASKRTAAYEQYF

j_gene: TRBJ2-3
v_gene: TRBV6-6
CDR3aa: CASKDGTFHTDTQYF

j_gene: TRBJ1-2
v_gene: TRBV28
CDR3aa: CASSTDTGGVGRYGYTF

j_gene: TRBJ2-7
v_gene: TRBV4-1
CDR3aa: CASSQGAGLGEQYF

j_gene: TRBJ1-4
v_gene: TRBV7-9
CDR3aa: CASSLELSRKREKLFF

j_gene: TRBJ2-7
v_gene: TRBV2
CDR3aa: CASSESTPGAAYEQYF

j_gene: TRBJ2-1
v_gene: TRBV7-2
CDR3aa: CASSLVVGAGNEQFF

j_gene: TRBJ2-7
v_gene: TRBV7-8
CDR3aa: CASSLGQDYEQYF

j_gene: TRBJ2-7
v_gene: TRBV28
CDR3aa: CASAKQTYEQYF

j_gene: TRBJ1-3
v_gene: TRBV19
CDR3aa: CASSPSRGSGNTIYF

j_gene: TRBJ1-2
v_gene: TRBV2
CDR3aa: CASREDRYYGYTF

j_gene: TRBJ2-7
v_gene: TRBV7-2
CDR3aa: CASSPNRAYEQYF

j_gene: TRBJ1-1
v_gene: TRBV29-1
CDR3aa: CSVEQTQGTEAFF

j_gene: TRBJ2-7
v_gene: TRBV7-4
CDR3aa: CASSPLGGPGHEQYF

j_gene: TRBJ1-6
v_gene: TRBV2
CDR3aa: CASKGTGYNSPLHF

j_gene: TRBJ1-4
v_gene: TRBV7-6
CDR3aa: CASSLAFGVRANEKLFF

j_gene: TRBJ2-5
v_gene: TRBV5-1
CDR3aa: CASSPGLEETQYF

j_gene: TRBJ2-3
v_gene: TRBV6-5
CDR3aa: CASKRGPGTDTQYF

j_gene: TRBJ2-3
v_gene: TRBV4-1
CDR3aa: CASSRTSGHPGTDTQYF

j_gene: .
v_gene: TRBV2
CDR3aa: CASSAGLAAFPYEQYF

j_gene: TRBJ2-2
v_gene: TRBV5-6
CDR3aa: CASSLAFGQGTGELFF

j_gene: TRBJ2-7
v_gene: TRBV9
CDR3aa: CASSVESSGGYEQYF

j_gene: TRBJ1-1
v_gene: TRBV28
CDR3aa: CASSPTRDRGTEAFF

j_gene: TRBJ2-1
v_gene: TRBV5-1
CDR3aa: CASSLEASDWSNEQFF

j_gene: TRBJ1-1
v_gene: TRBV5-5
CDR3aa: CASSWRTGMNTEAFF

j_gene: TRBJ2-5
v_gene: TRBV29-1
CDR3aa: CSVERRGPGETQYF

j_gene: TRBJ1-1
v_gene: TRBV6-6
CDR3aa: CASSGAAEAFF

j_gene: TRBJ1-5
v_gene: TRBV28
CDR3aa: CASRTGGRGQPQHF

j_gene: .
v_gene: TRBV7-9
CDR3aa: CASIRTRAGGDEQYF

j_gene: TRBJ2-2
v_gene: TRBV18
CDR3aa: CASSPTGKTGELFF

j_gene: TRBJ2-5
v_gene: TRBV20-1
CDR3aa: CSSWAKETQYF

j_gene: TRBJ2-1
v_gene: TRBV7-2
CDR3aa: CASSLGPSGALDNEQFF

j_gene: TRBJ1-4
v_gene: TRBV5-1
CDR3aa: CASSPSGGRGEKLFF

j_gene: TRBJ1-1
v_gene: TRBV9
CDR3aa: CASSPRIRTGGATEAFF

j_gene: TRBJ2-3
v_gene: TRBV2
CDR3aa: CASSADFSGTDTQYF

j_gene: TRBJ2-7
v_gene: TRBV7-3
CDR3aa: CASSPGSGHYEQYF

j_gene: TRBJ2-7
v_gene: TRBV12-5
CDR3aa: CASGLSLTGVVYEQYF